Listed below are T cell receptor beta chains from one sample, sequenced in a study of blood T cell repertoires in COVID-19. The data were produced by immunoSEQ multiplex PCR, yet TCRdb's version contains in-frame clones alone and is incomplete. The sample records approximately 360,000 clones, about 90% being singletons. Specimen: peripheral blood. Receptors were obtained from a man aged 18 to 35 with active or convalescent COVID-19. CDR3s include the opening cysteine and the closing phenylalanine or tryptophan. Fields, in order: D gene, V gene, J gene, CDR3 protein. The D gene is left open where the match is weak.

D: .
V: TRBV4-2
J: TRBJ2-1
CDR3: CASSQRADQSYNEQFF

D: TRBD1
V: TRBV27
J: TRBJ1-1
CDR3: CASRSAGTGNTEAFF

D: TRBD1
V: TRBV9
J: TRBJ2-7
CDR3: CASSPWDRGPYEQYF

D: TRBD1
V: TRBV6-2/TRBV6-3
J: TRBJ2-7
CDR3: CASSYSGTGGLEQYF

D: TRBD1
V: TRBV27
J: TRBJ1-5
CDR3: CASSLIGGAGGIYQPQHF

D: .
V: TRBV4-1
J: TRBJ1-4
CDR3: CASSRQRTKLFNEKLFF

D: .
V: TRBV18
J: TRBJ2-3
CDR3: CASSPPQSTDTQYF

D: TRBD1
V: TRBV6-4
J: TRBJ2-3
CDR3: CASRGQGGVTDTQYF

D: TRBD1
V: TRBV19
J: TRBJ2-2
CDR3: CASSKGQGIGELFF

D: TRBD2
V: TRBV11-2
J: TRBJ2-1
CDR3: CASSWGGSYNEQFF

D: .
V: TRBV5-6
J: TRBJ2-6
CDR3: CASSLRAGHRSGANVLTF

D: .
V: TRBV29-1
J: TRBJ2-1
CDR3: CIVTGTLLYNEQFF

D: TRBD1
V: TRBV29-1
J: TRBJ2-7
CDR3: CCAPGQVKYEQYF

D: TRBD2
V: TRBV7-8
J: TRBJ2-2
CDR3: CASSFPSGGNTGELFF

D: .
V: TRBV7-2
J: TRBJ2-7
CDR3: CASRSDWERGEQYF

D: TRBD1
V: TRBV24-1
J: TRBJ2-2
CDR3: CAIRGPRTGELFF

D: .
V: TRBV19
J: TRBJ1-2
CDR3: CASTSPEGSRLRYGYTF

D: TRBD1
V: TRBV6-5
J: TRBJ1-4
CDR3: CASDRGRDEKLFF

D: TRBD1
V: TRBV28
J: TRBJ1-5
CDR3: CASSPGTGDGGQPQHF

D: .
V: TRBV27
J: TRBJ1-5
CDR3: CASSLMAGGDNQPQHF

D: .
V: TRBV9
J: TRBJ1-1
CDR3: CASSNPYGGTEAFF

D: TRBD1
V: TRBV6-4
J: TRBJ2-7
CDR3: CARSGQGADEQYF

D: .
V: TRBV7-8
J: TRBJ2-7
CDR3: CASSFRDLRSYEQYF

D: .
V: TRBV9
J: TRBJ2-3
CDR3: CASSPGADTQYF

D: TRBD2
V: TRBV11-3
J: TRBJ2-3
CDR3: CASSLTGGLAGEDTQYF

D: .
V: TRBV28
J: TRBJ1-2
CDR3: CASSWGLRDGYTF

D: .
V: TRBV12-3/TRBV12-4
J: TRBJ1-1
CDR3: CASSLAIRAEAFF